These 19 T cell receptor beta chains came from one sample sequenced in a study of OX40 agonist ivuxolimab in advanced cancers. Library preparation was by the immunoSEQ multiplex PCR assay. TCRdb took this table from immuneACCESS and kept in-frame rearrangements with V and J called. Such tables lack part of the clones; where checked against another copy, unresolved V genes explain under half of the gap, and the rest is unexplained. This sample is represented by some 94,000 clones; 92% of them were singletons. The ten largest account for about 3.4% of the sample. The sequences come from CD4+ or CD8+ T cells sorted from blood, collected in a trial of the OX40 agonist ivuxolimab. All receptors come from an adult with an advanced solid tumor such as melanoma, head and neck, liver or kidney cancer.

V gene TRBV5-1 combines with J gene TRBJ2-1; possible D gene TRBD2, 5 bases. Germline V CDR1 and CDR2: SGHRS, YFSETQ. CDR3 length: 20 amino acids. V dropped 0 bases and J dropped 0 bases, with 22 bases sitting between them. In nucleotides, the CDR3 is TGCGCCAGCAGCTTGGGCCCTGGTACAACAAGCGGCGTCTCCTACAATGAGCAGTTCTTC. Amino acids: CASSLGPGTTSGVSYNEQFF.

The chain links TRBV19 to TRBJ2-7, with 7 nucleotides matching TRBD2. Trimming at V came to 4 bases and at J to 4 bases, leaving 4 bases not matched to a gene. The germline CDR1 and CDR2 sequences are LNHDA and SQIVND (reference sequence). This CDR3 has 13 amino acids. The CDR3 sequence is CASSTGGGYEQYF. In DNA, the CDR3 is TGTGCCAGTAGTACGGGCGGGGGTTACGAGCAGTACTTC.

The chain links TRBV2 to TRBJ2-7; TRBD2 aligns across 12 bases. CDR1 and CDR2 (germline): SNHLY, FYNNEI. Trimming at V came to 4 bases and at J to 4 bases, leaving 8 bases not matched to a gene. The length of the CDR3 is 16 residues. The CDR3 protein is CASSALAGGRGYEQYF. The CDR3 nucleotides read TGTGCCAGCAGTGCTCTAGCGGGGGGGCGGGGTTACGAGCAGTACTTC.

This rearrangement joins TRBV11-2 to TRBJ2-3, with 7 bases identical to TRBD2. The CDR3 extends over 15 amino acids. Germline values: CDR1 SGHAT, CDR2 FQNNGV. J lost 5 bases, V lost 2 bases, and 7 bases had no gene match. The CDR3 DNA sequence: TGTGCCAGCAGCTTATTCCCGTGGGGGGGAGATACGCAGTATTTT. It is translated as CASSLFPWGGDTQYF.

V and J are TRBV6-5 and TRBJ2-1; possibly TRBD2 for D (5 bases). V lost 6 bases and J lost 4, with 13 bases in between. Germline lookup yields CDR1 MNHEY and CDR2 SVGAGI. CDR3 size: 14 residues. CDR3 region: CASSQSGKYNEQFF. Written as DNA, the CDR3 is TGTGCCAGCAGCCAGAGCGGAAAATACAATGAGCAGTTCTTC.

The rearrangement uses TRBV27 and TRBJ2-2; a weak D match, TRBD2 (6 bases). The CDR3 sequence is 14 residues long. The germline V gene has CDR1 MNHEY and CDR2 SMNVEV (reference sequence). V lost 8 bases, J lost 4 bases, and 14 bases lay in between. The CDR3 DNA reads TGTGCCAGCGGGACGGGGGTGGGCACCGGGGAGCTGTTTTTT. Translating gives CASGTGVGTGELFF.

The chain links TRBV6-1 to TRBJ2-5; 12 nucleotides line up with TRBD2. V dropped 3 bases and J dropped 1; count of bases not matched to a gene: 6. CDR3 length: 17 residues. CDR1 and CDR2 (germline): MNHNS, SASEGT. The CDR3 coding sequence is TGTGCCAGCAGTGATACAACTAGCGGGAGGTCCCAAGAGACCCAGTACTTC. Its protein is CASSDTTSGRSQETQYF.

The rearrangement joins TRBV27 to TRBJ2-7, with 7 nucleotides matching TRBD1. The germline gives CDR1 MNHEY, CDR2 SMNVEV (reference sequence). The trim removed 7 bases at V and 6 bases at J, leaving 9 bases unmatched. The CDR3 has 13 residues. The CDR3 DNA is TGTGCCAGCACCAAGGGGGCGCGGTCCGAGCAGTACTTC. Its protein is CASTKGARSEQYF.

The chain carries TRBV7-2 and TRBJ1-1; D not resolved. CDR1 SGHTA and CDR2 FQGNSA come from the germline V gene. CDR3 length equals 12 residues. V lost 3 bases to trimming and J lost 4 bases, with 6 bases between them. CDR3 loop: CASSFRITEAFF. Here the CDR3 DNA reads TGTGCCAGCAGCTTCAGAATCACTGAAGCTTTCTTT.

J is TRBJ1-4 and V is TRBV7-9, with TRBD1 matching 11 bases. The ends lost 6 bases at V and 7 bases at J; junction bases unmatched: 19. The CDR3 consists of 19 residues. Looked up from germline, CDR1 is SEHNR and CDR2 is FQNEAQ (reference sequence). CDR3 sequence: CASRPYFRWDRGDLEKLFF. The CDR3 DNA follows: TGTGCCAGCAGACCTTACTTTCGGTGGGACAGGGGGGATCTTGAAAAACTGTTTTTT.

This chain joins TRBV5-1 and TRBJ1-6; D unclear. V was clipped by 3 bases and J by 7 bases, with 8 bases between them. Germline CDR1 SGHRS, CDR2 YFSETQ. The CDR3 extends over 13 amino acids. Here the CDR3 DNA reads TGCGCCAGCAGCTATGGAGCCAATTCACCCCTCCACTTT. Translation: CASSYGANSPLHF. Filled out from reference TRBV5-1 and TRBJ1-6, the complete variable domain reads KAGVTQTPRYLIKTRGQQVTLSCSPISGHRSVSWYQQTPGQGLQFLFEYFSETQRNKGNFPGRFSGRQFSNSRSEMNVSTLELGDSALYLCASSYGANSPLHFGNGTRLTVT.

The genes are TRBV18 and TRBJ2-7, with D uncertain. The CDR3 runs to 13 residues. Germline V gives CDR1 KGHSH, CDR2 LQKENI. Deletions cut 2 bases from V and 1 base from J, with 6 bases between. CDR3 DNA: TGTGCCAGCTCACCAGGCGATTCCTACGAGCAGTACTTC. Amino acids: CASSPGDSYEQYF.

This rearrangement joins TRBV13 to TRBJ1-2, with 12 bases identical to TRBD1. The CDR3 length is 16 residues. Germline V gene sequence: CDR1 PRHDT, CDR2 FYEKMQ (reference sequence). J lost 8 bases, V lost 3 bases, and 10 bases had no gene match. The CDR3 nucleotides are TGTGCCAGCAGCTTGCGGGGCGGGGACAGGGGGCTAGGCTACACCTTC. This encodes CASSLRGGDRGLGYTF.

V usage is TRBV13 and J usage is TRBJ2-3; D is possibly TRBD2 (6 bases). The CDR3 runs to 16 residues. CDR1 is PRHDT and CDR2 is FYEKMQ in the germline V gene (reference sequence). Between the trimmed V and J ends, which lost 5 bases and 5 bases, there was a span of 20 bases. The CDR3: CASSPPGEEGRDTQYF. CDR3 DNA sequence: TGTGCCAGCAGCCCCCCCGGCGAGGAGGGGAGAGATACGCAGTATTTT.

The table lists this clone with a few counts. The CDR3 DNA follows: TGTGCCAGCAGCACTAAGAACACTGAAGCTTTCTTT. Translation gives CASSTKNTEAFF. This chain uses TRBV6-5 with TRBJ1-1; D is ambiguous. Germline assignment: CDR1 MNHEY and CDR2 SVGAGI. Trimming left V 6 bases short and J 1 base short, with 6 bases between. The CDR3 totals 12 residues.

The V gene is TRBV11-2, the J gene TRBJ2-1; D is ambiguous. V gave up 0 bases and J gave up 0 bases, with 6 bases separating them. Germline V lookup: CDR1 SGHAT, CDR2 FQNNGV. The length of the CDR3 is 15 residues. CDR3 protein: CASSLESHSYNEQFF. In DNA, the CDR3 is TGTGCCAGCAGCTTAGAATCCCACTCCTACAATGAGCAGTTCTTC. The whole variable domain, filled in from reference TRBV11-2 and TRBJ2-1, reads EAGVAQSPRYKIIEKRQSVAFWCNPISGHATLYWYQQILGQGPKLLIQFQNNGVVDDSQLPKDRFSAERLKGVDSTLKIQPAKLEDSAVYLCASSLESHSYNEQFFGPGTRLTVL.

V and J are TRBV4-1 and TRBJ1-5, with TRBD1 as a possible D gene (6 bases). Deletions cut 4 bases from V and 3 bases from J, with 22 bases between. Germline V CDR1 and CDR2: MGHRA, YSYEKL. This CDR3 has 18 amino acids. DNA of the CDR3: TGCGCCAGCAGCCTCTCCCAAGGGGTAGGACAGCTCAATCAGCCCCAGCATTTT. Amino acid sequence: CASSLSQGVGQLNQPQHF.

The chain links TRBV11-2 to TRBJ2-3; D might be TRBD2 (5 bases). V was cut by 5 bases and J by 2 bases, with 14 bases left in between. Germline values: CDR1 SGHAT, CDR2 FQNNGV. The CDR3 has 15 amino acids. CDR3 sequence: CASSAGVRITDTQYF. DNA of the CDR3: TGTGCCAGCAGCGCCGGGGTTCGGATCACAGATACGCAGTATTTT.

The CDR3 sequence: CSVDRSLHKAGANYGYTF. The CDR3 DNA sequence: TGCAGCGTTGACCGTAGCCTACACAAGGCGGGGGCTAACTATGGCTACACCTTC. The rearrangement links TRBV29-1 to TRBJ1-2; TRBD1 might be the D (5 bases). Germline CDR1 is SQVTM and CDR2 is ANQGSEA. V was shortened by 3 bases and J by 0 bases, with 23 bases between the two germline ends. The CDR3 totals 18 residues.